The rows below give T cell receptor beta chains drawn from one sample of a study of T cell responses to AZD1222 COVID-19 vaccine. TCRdb keeps only in-frame clones here, not all; method: immunoSEQ multiplex PCR. The data show 98,000 or so clones, 85% to 90% seen once. The sample was peripheral blood, taken 28 days after the second AZD1222 dose. All receptors come from an adult who received the AZD1222 COVID-19 vaccine. Each CDR3 is given with its conserved first and last residue. The D gene is left open where the match is weak. A clone size is listed for some rows: how often the clone was seen (once, few, many), or a class if it is expanded.

>TRBV24-1|TRBJ1-1|TRBD1|NA
CATSDLATGLGTEAFF
TGTGCCACCAGTGATTTGGCGACAGGGTTGGGCACTGAAGCTTTCTTT
>TRBV11-2|TRBJ2-2|TRBD2|NA
CASREIAGDTGELFF
TGTGCCAGCAGAGAAATAGCGGGAGACACCGGGGAGCTGTTTTTT
>TRBV2|TRBJ1-5|TRBD1|medium-sized
CASSEESTGNQPQHF
TGTGCCAGCAGTGAAGAATCGACAGGGAATCAGCCCCAGCATTTT
>TRBV4-1|TRBJ1-4|NA|NA
CASSQDTEKLFF
TGCGCCAGCAGCCAAGATACCGAAAAACTGTTTTTT
>TRBV1|TRBJ1-2|NA|NA
CTSSRPRLGAYCGYTF
TGCACCAGCAGCCGGCCAAGGCTGGGGGCATACTGTGGCTACACCTTC
>TRBV30|TRBJ2-7|TRBD2|NA
CAWSPLTLAGRIEQYF
TGTGCCTGGAGTCCTTTAACCTTAGCGGGCCGTATCGAGCAGTACTTC
>TRBV19|TRBJ2-2|NA|once
CASMRTGELFF
TGTGCCAGTATGAGAACCGGGGAGCTGTTTTTT
>TRBV7-2|TRBJ1-3|NA|NA
CASSSFMGGNTIYF
TGTGCCAGCAGCTCCTTTATGGGAGGAAACACCATATATTTT
>TRBV2|TRBJ1-6|NA|NA
CASTQDYNSPLHF
TGTGCCAGCACGCAGGACTATAATTCACCCCTCCACTTT
>TRBV5-1|TRBJ2-7|TRBD1|once
CANRRQGRYEQYF
TGCGCCAACCGAAGACAGGGGAGGTACGAGCAGTACTTC
>TRBV6-5|TRBJ2-7|TRBD1|NA
CASSSGGQGRGEQYF
TGTGCCAGCAGTTCCGGGGGACAGGGGAGGGGCGAGCAGTACTTC
>TRBV21-1|TRBJ1-5|NA|NA
CASSKTPGEPQPQHF
TGTGCCAGCAGCAAAACCCCAGGGGAGCCCCAGCCCCAGCATTTT
>TRBV11-2|TRBJ2-1|NA|once
CASSPLHGGSYNEQFF
TGTGCCAGCAGCCCCCTACACGGGGGCTCCTACAATGAGCAGTTCTTC
>TRBV3-1/TRBV3-2|TRBJ2-1|TRBD2|once
CASSHASGINEQFF
TGTGCCAGCAGCCACGCTAGCGGAATCAATGAGCAGTTCTTC
>TRBV7-9|TRBJ2-1|NA|NA
CASFAGGISYNEQFF
TGTGCCAGTTTTGCGGGCGGTATCTCCTACAATGAGCAGTTCTTC
>TRBV11-3|TRBJ1-4|NA|once
CASSLDYGKKLFF
TGTGCCAGCAGCTTAGATTACGGCAAAAAACTGTTTTTT
>TRBV5-1|TRBJ1-6|TRBD1|NA
CASSPGTGSASPLHF
TGCGCCAGCAGCCCCGGGACAGGGTCGGCTTCACCCCTCCACTTT
>TRBV5-1|TRBJ1-2|NA|NA
CASSLRGGDGYTF
TGCGCCAGCAGCCTTCGAGGGGGGGACGGCTACACCTTC
>TRBV7-9|TRBJ1-3|NA|NA
CASSLEGLGNTIYF
TGTGCCAGCAGCTTAGAAGGGCTTGGAAACACCATATATTTT
>TRBV19|TRBJ1-4|NA|NA
CASTKTGGSGEKLFF
TGTGCCAGTACCAAAACGGGAGGAAGCGGTGAAAAACTGTTTTTT